The following is a TCR beta chain sequence with its context. The germline CDR1 and CDR2 sequences are MNHEY and SMNVEV (reference sequence). The CDR3 sequence is 15 residues long. Germline trimming cut 6 bases from V and 2 bases from J; bases unmatched to any gene: 6. The table came from immunoSEQ multiplex PCR; TCRdb's copy has only in-frame clones and leaves some out. In the table there are about 20,000 clones, approximately 84% of which are singletons. This specimen belongs to a study of lymphopenia after photon versus proton radiotherapy. This receptor was taken from a woman aged 45-60 years with pancreatic cancer. The sample here was peripheral blood, taken from a patient treated with photon-based radiotherapy. This chain connects TRBV27 to TRBJ2-5; 10 bases map to TRBD2. The CDR3 loop reads CASSSGLASQETQYF. The CDR3 bases are TGTGCCAGCAGCTCGGGACTAGCGTCGCAAGAGACCCAGTACTTC.